A single sample gave rise to the 26 T cell receptor beta chains below, sequenced in a study of shared clonotypes between healthy human individuals. TCRdb's copy holds only in-frame clones and misses some; the assay was immunoSEQ multiplex PCR. The sample has about 770,000 clones, approximately 77% seen once; the top ten hold over 1.5%. Sequences were obtained from memory CD4+ T cells sorted from blood. As for subset: CD45RA-negative fraction. The receptors stem from a woman in her twenties or thirties in good health.

The chain recombines TRBV5-1 with TRBJ2-7, with TRBD1 matching over 8 bases. CDR1 is SGHRS, CDR2 YFSETQ, per germline. The CDR3 extends over 15 amino acids. V shed 3 bases and J 0 bases; nucleotides not matched to a gene: 5. CDR3 amino acids: CASSSGQEFSYEQYF. Here the CDR3 DNA reads TGCGCCAGCAGCTCGGGACAGGAGTTCTCCTACGAGCAGTACTTC.

The chain recombines TRBV6-1 with TRBJ2-7, with D possibly matching TRBD2 (5 bases). Trimming pared 3 bases from V and 0 bases from J, leaving 15 bases between. Germline CDR1 reads MNHNS; CDR2 reads SASEGT. The CDR3 has 16 residues. The CDR3 nucleotides read TGTGCCAGCAGTGACCCGGGATCTGTCTTCTCCTACGAGCAGTACTTC. This sequence encodes CASSDPGSVFSYEQYF.

The rearrangement links TRBV7-3 to TRBJ2-2; 8 bases line up with TRBD1. Germline loops: CDR1 SGHTA, CDR2 FQGTGA. V shed 3 bases, J shed 6 bases, and the junction held 6 bases outside the gene matches. CDR3 length: 15 residues. CDR3 nucleotide sequence: TGTGCCAGCAGCTTGCAGGGGGCTTTACCCGGGGAGCTGTTTTTT. It specifies CASSLQGALPGELFF.

The rearrangement joins TRBV5-4 to TRBJ2-7, with D perhaps TRBD2 (5 bases). Germline V gene sequence: CDR1 SGHNT, CDR2 YYREEE (reference sequence). V was clipped by 0 bases and J by 7 bases, with 17 bases between them. The CDR3 extends over 15 amino acids. The CDR3 nucleotides read TGTGCCAGCAGCTTGGAACCCGGCCCTACGGGAGAGCAGTACTTC. Protein: CASSLEPGPTGEQYF. Supplemented by reference TRBV5-4 and TRBJ2-7, the full variable domain reads ETGVTQSPTHLIKTRGQQVTLRCSSQSGHNTVSWYQQALGQGPQFIFQYYREEENGRGNFPPRFSGLQFPNYSSELNVNALELDDSALYLCASSLEPGPTGEQYFGPGTRLTVT.

This chain links TRBV28 with TRBJ2-7; 10 bases are a match to TRBD2. Germline V gene lookup returns CDR1 MDHEN and CDR2 SYDVKM. CDR3 size: 15 residues. The junction had 6 bases not matched to a gene; V was cut back by 3 bases and J by 4 bases. This CDR3 is CASSFRLAGAYEQYF. For the CDR3, the DNA is TGTGCCAGCAGTTTTAGGCTAGCGGGAGCTTACGAGCAGTACTTC.

This clone was seen more than once but under ten times. The V call is TRBV9, the J call TRBJ1-4; 10 bases are shared with TRBD1. This CDR3 spans 16 amino acids. J was trimmed by 5 bases and V by 0 bases; bases with no gene match: 4. Germline-derived CDR1 and CDR2 are SGDLS and YYNGEE. This CDR3 reads CASSVGTGGHNEKLFF. The CDR3 coding sequence is TGTGCCAGCAGCGTAGGGACAGGGGGTCACAATGAAAAACTGTTTTTT. Combining the CDR3 with reference TRBV9 and TRBJ1-4 gives the whole variable domain DSGVTQTPKHLITATGQRVTLRCSPRSGDLSVYWYQQSLDQGLQFLIQYYNGEERAKGNILERFSAQQFPDLHSELNLSSLELGDSALYFCASSVGTGGHNEKLFFGSGTQLSVL.

The chain combines TRBV19 with TRBJ2-2, with TRBD2 matching over 10 bases. Unmatched junction bases numbered 27, after V lost 1 base and J lost 7 bases. This CDR3 spans 23 amino acids. CDR1 is LNHDA and CDR2 is SQIVND in the germline V gene (reference sequence). For the CDR3, the DNA is TGTGCCAGTAGTATAGGCTCGGAGAAATTACAAATTACGAGCGGGAGGGCCGGCGGGGAGCTGTTTTTT. Amino acids: CASSIGSEKLQITSGRAGGELFF.

The genes are TRBV28 and TRBJ1-2; D is undetermined. Trimming took 4 bases from V and 6 from J, leaving 6 bases between them. CDR1 MDHEN and CDR2 SYDVKM come from the germline V gene. The length of the CDR3 is 11 residues. The CDR3 protein is CASSSGDGYTF. In DNA form, the CDR3 reads TGTGCCAGCAGTTCCGGGGATGGCTACACCTTC.

V usage is TRBV7-2 and J usage is TRBJ2-7; 7 positions agree with TRBD2. J was trimmed by 0 bases and V by 6 bases; bases with no gene match: 5. Germline CDR1 and CDR2: SGHTA and FQGNSA. The CDR3 runs to 14 residues. This chain's CDR3 is CASRSQRDSYEQYF. The CDR3 DNA reads TGTGCCAGCAGATCTCAGCGGGACTCCTACGAGCAGTACTTC.

This clone was found a few times. The V call is TRBV11-2, the J call TRBJ2-1; maybe TRBD1 (5 bases). Germline V CDR1 and CDR2: SGHAT, FQNNGV. The CDR3 sequence is 13 residues long. Between the trimmed V and J ends, which lost 7 bases and 8 bases, there was a span of 15 bases. This CDR3 is CASTQSQGHEQFF. CDR3 sequence (DNA): TGTGCCAGCACCCAGAGTCAGGGCCATGAGCAGTTCTTC.

This clone has just a few counts. The sample holds other DNA sequences that translate to the same CDR3. Here the CDR3 reads CASSPQGANTEAFF. The CDR3 DNA sequence: TGTGCCAGCTCACCCCAGGGGGCGAACACTGAAGCTTTCTTT. V is TRBV18 and J is TRBJ1-1, with 8 bases matching TRBD1. CDR3 length equals 14 residues. Trimming took 3 bases from V and 1 from J; bases not matched to a gene: 1. Germline CDR1 KGHSH, CDR2 LQKENI.

V gene TRBV5-1 combines with J gene TRBJ1-1; D gene unclear. The V end lost 6 bases, the J end lost 5 bases, and 14 bases lay between the germline ends. Germline loops: CDR1 SGHRS, CDR2 YFSETQ. This CDR3 is 13 amino acids long. CDR3 residues: CASKTGPTTEAFF. The CDR3, as DNA: TGCGCCAGCAAAACCGGGCCGACAACTGAAGCTTTCTTT.

The chain joins TRBV10-1 to TRBJ2-1, with D hard to call. CDR1 and CDR2 (germline): WNHNN, SYGVQD (reference sequence). V shed 1 base and J shed 3 bases, with 7 bases lying between them. The CDR3 covers 14 residues. The CDR3 is CASSELPSYNEQFF. The CDR3 nucleotides read TGCGCCAGCAGTGAGTTGCCTAGCTACAATGAGCAGTTCTTC.

This chain uses TRBV21-1 with TRBJ1-3; the table's TRBD1 call for D was not verified on the DNA. TRBV21-1 is listed as a pseudogene. The CDR3 is 15 residues long. The CDR3 DNA follows: TGTGCCAGCTTTAACTTTACAGGGTCAGGAAACACCATATATTTT. It is translated as CASFNFTGSGNTIYF.

The CDR3 DNA sequence: TGTGCCAGCAGCAGAAGACTAGCGGGAGTCTACGAGCAGTACTTC. Protein product: CASSRRLAGVYEQYF. This chain joins TRBV28 and TRBJ2-7; 12 bases align to TRBD2. The CDR3 loop spans 15 amino acids. Trimming at V came to 6 bases and at J to 3 bases, leaving 6 bases not matched to a gene. Germline CDR1 and CDR2: MDHEN and SYDVKM.

V usage is TRBV11-2 and J usage is TRBJ2-1; D not resolved. With 0 bases removed from V and 4 bases from J, the gap between germline ends came to 13 bases. Germline V gene lookup returns CDR1 SGHAT and CDR2 FQNNGV. The CDR3 loop spans 16 amino acids. CDR3 bases: TGTGCCAGCAGCTTAGAGGGCCTTACGCTATACAATGAGCAGTTCTTC. It is translated as CASSLEGLTLYNEQFF.

The chain joins TRBV5-1 to TRBJ2-1; D uncertain. V lost 1 base and J 0 bases, leaving 8 bases between the germline ends. The CDR3 totals 15 residues. CDR1 and CDR2 from the germline V gene are SGHRS and YFSETQ. The CDR3 DNA is TGCGCCAGCAGCTTGTTATCAGCCTCCTACAATGAGCAGTTCTTC. Translated, it gives CASSLLSASYNEQFF.

This clone was seen once. V gene TRBV5-8 combines with J gene TRBJ1-5; D is unclear. Trimming stripped 0 bases from V and 0 bases from J, with 13 bases between. The CDR3 spans 17 residues. The germline V gene has CDR1 SGHTS and CDR2 YDEGEE. This CDR3 reads CASSLGGIPLSNQPQHF. In DNA, the CDR3 is TGTGCCAGCAGCTTGGGTGGCATCCCTCTTAGCAATCAGCCCCAGCATTTT.

The V and J genes are TRBV5-4 and TRBJ2-7; 8 bases align to TRBD2. In germline, CDR1 is SGHNT, CDR2 YYREEE (reference sequence). The CDR3 is 14 residues long. The junction had 7 bases not matched to a gene; V was cut back by 4 bases and J by 4 bases. CDR3 sequence reads: CASSAGRGGYEQYF. CDR3 coding DNA: TGTGCCAGCAGCGCCGGGAGGGGAGGTTACGAGCAGTACTTC.

Written as DNA, the CDR3 is TGTGCCAGCTCACCAGTTAGCGGGAGCTACGAGCAGTACTTC. Protein product: CASSPVSGSYEQYF. V is TRBV18 and J is TRBJ2-7, with TRBD2 matching over 9 bases. The J segment lost 3 bases and the V segment lost 2 bases, leaving 2 bases of the junction unmatched. CDR1 is KGHSH, CDR2 LQKENI, per germline. CDR3 size: 14 residues.

The rearrangement joins TRBV27 to TRBJ2-3; TRBD1 aligns across 7 bases. The CDR3 is 13 amino acids. Unmatched junction bases numbered 3, after V lost 6 bases and J lost 3 bases. Germline V gives CDR1 MNHEY, CDR2 SMNVEV (reference sequence). The DNA for the CDR3 is TGTGCCAGCAGACCGACAGGGACAGATACGCAGTATTTT. Amino acid sequence: CASRPTGTDTQYF.

V usage is TRBV7-2 and J usage is TRBJ2-6, with no clear D. V lost 1 base and J lost 0, with 4 bases in between. The CDR3 has 15 amino acids. Germline-derived CDR1 and CDR2 are SGHTA and FQGNSA. The CDR3 spells CASSLVVSGANVLTF. The CDR3 bases are TGTGCCAGCAGCTTAGTCGTCTCTGGGGCCAACGTCCTGACTTTC.

DNA for the CDR3: TGTGCCAGCAGCCAAGATGCAGCGGCCCACTACGAGCAGTACTTC. It translates to CASSQDAAAHYEQYF. The chain recombines TRBV4-2 with TRBJ2-5, with a tentative D call TRBD2 (5 bases). The J call may not be correct, given that the DNA end is closer to TRBJ2-7. Germline V gives CDR1 LGHNA, CDR2 YNFKEQ. This CDR3 has 15 amino acids.

V and J are TRBV28 and TRBJ1-1; the D gene is possibly TRBD1 (5 bases). Trimming pared 10 bases from V and 3 bases from J, leaving 27 bases between. The germline gives CDR1 MDHEN, CDR2 SYDVKM. CDR3 length equals 17 residues. CDR3 nucleotide sequence: TGTGCCAAACTCCCCCAACAGGCCCATTCCCAAGACACTGAAGCTTTCTTT. It encodes CAKLPQQAHSQDTEAFF.

The J gene is TRBJ2-3, the V gene TRBV27; perhaps TRBD1 as D (6 bases). The CDR3 runs to 14 residues. V was clipped by 6 bases and J by 2 bases, with 12 bases between them. The germline V gene has CDR1 MNHEY and CDR2 SMNVEV (reference sequence). The CDR3 bases are TGTGCCAGCAGACCCGGGACACCCACAGATACGCAGTATTTT. Amino acids: CASRPGTPTDTQYF.

This clone occurred once. The CDR3 spells CASRHKGTSRVNEKLFF. The CDR3 DNA is TGTGCCAGCAGACACAAAGGGACATCCCGGGTAAATGAAAAACTGTTTTTT. The chain combines TRBV2 with TRBJ1-4; the D gene is possibly TRBD1 (6 bases). This CDR3 has 17 amino acids. V lost 6 bases and J 5 bases, leaving 22 bases between the germline ends. Germline CDR1 is SNHLY and CDR2 is FYNNEI.